Following are 31 T cell receptor beta chains from one sample sequenced in a study of blood T cells in healthy people across ages. PCR was performed a second time for roughly 7 to 12 cycles using a sample-barcoded 5' primer and a J-beta primer mix. TCRdb passed the 5' RACE reads through MiXCR, listing each CDR3 protein once. The sample lists roughly 830,000 distinct CDR3 sequences, 62% occurring once. Input material: blood. These receptors were taken from a man younger than 45 in good health.

The V and J genes are TRBV7-2 and TRBJ2-3; D not resolved. Germline V gene sequence: CDR1 SGHTA, CDR2 FQGNSA. The ends were cut back, 5 bases at V and 0 bases at J, with 12 bases in the middle. CDR3 length: 15 residues. DNA of the CDR3: TGTGCCAGCAGCCCTGTTCTCTTAAGCACAGATACGCAGTATTTT. It codes for CASSPVLLSTDTQYF.

The rearrangement joins TRBV11-2 to TRBJ2-1; D may match TRBD1 or TRBD2 (6 bases each). Trimming stripped 1 base from V and 9 bases from J, with 19 bases between. The CDR3 loop spans 16 amino acids. CDR1 is SGHAT, CDR2 FQNNGV, per germline. CDR3 DNA sequence: TGTGCCAGCAGCTTAGGGGGGGCTCTTCTTTTAGGTGAGCAGTTCTTC. Translation gives CASSLGGALLLGEQFF.

This clonotype has more than one count but fewer than ten. The J gene is TRBJ2-1, the V gene TRBV27; D is ambiguous. This CDR3 is 13 amino acids long. The germline V gene encodes CDR1 MNHEY and CDR2 SMNVEV (reference sequence). V lost 5 bases to trimming and J lost 12 bases, with 17 bases between them. The CDR3 spells CASSPMGPKGQFF. Here the CDR3 DNA reads TGTGCCAGCAGTCCCATGGGCCCAAAGGGGCAGTTCTTC.

This chain uses TRBV12-3 or TRBV12-4 with TRBJ2-7, with TRBD2 as a possible D gene (5 bases). V lost 5 bases and J 7 bases, leaving 15 bases between the germline ends. CDR3 length equals 13 residues. The CDR3 bases are TGTGCCAGCAGTCCCCTGGCGGGCCCGGAGCAGTACTTC. Its translation is CASSPLAGPEQYF.

This clonotype was seen at least ten times. This chain joins TRBV7-2 and TRBJ2-7; 7 nucleotides align to TRBD2. The germline V gene has CDR1 SGHTA and CDR2 FQGNSA. The CDR3 runs 15 residues. Trimming cost V 5 bases and J 0 bases; bases outside gene matches: 7. The CDR3 bases are TGTGCCAGCAGCCTCGCCGGGGGGTCCTCCTACGAGCAGTACTTC. Translating gives CASSLAGGSSYEQYF.

The chain is built from TRBV7-2 and TRBJ2-7; TRBD1 matches 10 bases. Trimming cost V 6 bases and J 7 bases; bases outside gene matches: 9. The germline gives CDR1 SGHTA, CDR2 FQGNSA. The CDR3 has 14 amino acids. The CDR3 DNA follows: TGTGCCAGCAGATTGTCCGGGACAGGGGTTGAGCAGTACTTC. Its protein is CASRLSGTGVEQYF.

This chain joins TRBV9 and TRBJ2-5, with a tentative D call TRBD1 (6 bases). The CDR3 contains 15 residues. The V and J ends lost 1 base and 2 bases respectively, with 12 bases between them. Germline assignment: CDR1 SGDLS and CDR2 YYNGEE. The CDR3 nucleotides are TGTGCCAGCAGCGTATCGGGACAACATCAAGAGACCCAGTACTTC. Protein: CASSVSGQHQETQYF.

This chain joins TRBV20-1 and TRBJ2-7; 7 positions agree with TRBD1. The junction had 6 bases not matched to a gene; V was cut back by 7 bases and J by 0 bases. The CDR3 spans 13 residues. Per the germline V gene, CDR1 is DFQATT and CDR2 is SNEGSKA (reference sequence). The CDR3 reads CSGTDRSSYEQYF. The DNA of the CDR3 is TGCAGTGGCACGGACAGGAGCTCCTACGAGCAGTACTTC.

The gene calls are TRBV6-5 and TRBJ2-1; D gene unclear. CDR1 MNHEY and CDR2 SVGAGI come from the germline V gene. V was pared by 4 bases and J by 7 bases, with 8 bases between. The CDR3 length is 12 residues. CDR3 sequence reads: CASSSIRNEQFF. CDR3 bases: TGTGCCAGCAGTTCAATAAGAAATGAGCAGTTCTTC.

The chain recombines TRBV20-1 with TRBJ2-1, with D unresolved. Germline CDR1 DFQATT, CDR2 SNEGSKA (reference sequence). This CDR3 is 16 amino acids long. The germline V and J ends were trimmed by 1 base and 1 base, with 14 bases remaining between them. CDR3 amino acids: CSARGSTETSYNEQFF. In DNA, the CDR3 is TGCAGTGCTAGAGGGTCTACGGAGACTTCCTACAATGAGCAGTTCTTC.

The sample holds a few counts of this clonotype. The chain employs TRBV6-6 and TRBJ2-5, with D unresolved. The CDR3 is 11 residues long. The ends were cut back, 7 bases at V and 3 bases at J, with 6 bases in the middle. Per the germline V gene, CDR1 is MNHNY and CDR2 is SVGAGI (reference sequence). The CDR3 loop reads CASTRKETQYF. CDR3 in DNA: TGTGCCAGCACCAGGAAAGAGACCCAGTACTTC.

Worth noting for this clonotype: A read error may be the cause here, since a much bigger clone is one base away. V gene TRBV20-1 combines with J gene TRBJ1-1; D ambiguous. The CDR3 extends over 13 amino acids. The V gene lost 3 bases and the J gene lost 2 bases, with 10 bases spanning the gap. Germline V gene lookup returns CDR1 DFQATT and CDR2 SNEGSKA (reference sequence). CDR3 amino acids: CSASRGINTEAFF. DNA of the CDR3: TGCAGTGCTAGCAGAGGGATAAACACTGAAGCTTTCTTT.

This clonotype was detected a few times. V and J are TRBV27 and TRBJ1-6; D is uncertain. Germline V CDR1 and CDR2: MNHEY, SMNVEV (reference sequence). The CDR3 is made up of 13 amino acids. Deletions cut 5 bases from V and 10 bases from J, with 12 bases between. CDR3 sequence (DNA): TGTGCCAGCAGTAGACCATCAGGATCACCCCTCCACTTT. Translated: CASSRPSGSPLHF.

This chain connects TRBV27 to TRBJ1-1; D might be TRBD1 (5 bases). The germline V gene encodes CDR1 MNHEY and CDR2 SMNVEV (reference sequence). The CDR3 spans 16 residues. Between the trimmed V and J ends, which lost 5 bases and 1 base, there was a span of 17 bases. CDR3 region: CASSPGAGRENTEAFF. The CDR3 coding sequence is TGTGCCAGCAGTCCTGGGGCGGGGCGAGAGAACACTGAAGCTTTCTTT.

There are a few counts of this clonotype. The rearrangement links TRBV20-1 to TRBJ1-2; D remains ambiguous. V was pared by 3 bases and J by 6 bases, with 17 bases between. CDR1 is DFQATT, CDR2 SNEGSKA, per germline (reference sequence). The CDR3 covers 14 residues. Here the CDR3 reads CSASRQLIQDGYTF. The CDR3 nucleotides read TGCAGTGCTAGCAGGCAGTTGATACAAGATGGCTACACCTTC.

The CDR3 nucleotides read TGTGCCAGCAGAGGAGCGTTAACCTACGAGCAGTACTTC. Protein: CASRGALTYEQYF. The V call is TRBV2, the J call TRBJ2-5; D is uncertain. The DNA end is more similar to TRBJ2-7, so the J call may be wrong. The length of the CDR3 is 13 residues. Germline CDR1 SNHLY, CDR2 FYNNEI.

This chain joins TRBV4-3 and TRBJ2-1; the match to TRBD2 covers 7 bases. The germline V gene has CDR1 LGHNA and CDR2 YSLEER. The CDR3 covers 16 residues. The ends lost 4 bases at V and 2 bases at J; junction bases unmatched: 8. The CDR3: CASSRGTGGTYNEQFF. Here the CDR3 DNA reads TGCGCCAGCAGCCGGGGTACCGGGGGGACCTACAATGAGCAGTTCTTC.

A remark on this clonotype: This may arise from a read error, as a much more abundant clone is one base away. The J gene is TRBJ1-4, the V gene TRBV28; the D gene is possibly TRBD1 (5 bases). V shed 6 bases and J shed 4 bases, with 12 bases lying between them. The V gene's germline CDR1 is MDHEN and CDR2 SYDVKM. The CDR3 extends over 14 amino acids. CDR3 residues: CASSPGSINEKLFF. Written as DNA, the CDR3 is TGTGCCAGCAGCCCAGGGTCAATTAATGAAAAACTGTTTTTT.

This sequence joins TRBV20-1 and TRBJ1-5; unclear D gene. V lost 6 bases and J 0 bases, leaving 9 bases between the germline ends. The CDR3 runs to 13 residues. In germline, CDR1 is DFQATT, CDR2 SNEGSKA (reference sequence). The DNA of the CDR3 is TGCAGTGCCTGCTCCTATAGCAATCAGCCCCAGCATTTT. It yields the protein CSACSYSNQPQHF.

V usage is TRBV4-3 and J usage is TRBJ2-5; 8 nucleotides match TRBD1. The CDR3 is 13 residues long. CDR1 is LGHNA and CDR2 is YSLEER in the germline V gene. Losses at the gene ends were 0 bases for V and 11 bases for J; bases not matched to a gene: 5. CDR3 in amino acids: CASSQDLGQEQYF. In DNA form, the CDR3 reads TGCGCCAGCAGCCAAGACCTGGGACAGGAGCAGTACTTC.

The genes are TRBV12-3 or TRBV12-4 and TRBJ2-1; TRBD2 agrees at 8 bases. The junction had 10 bases not matched to a gene; V was cut back by 6 bases and J by 9 bases. The CDR3 runs 14 residues. CDR3 sequence reads: CASRAAGGGGEQFF. DNA for the CDR3: TGTGCCAGCAGGGCCGCGGGGGGCGGAGGTGAGCAGTTCTTC.

The V call is TRBV27, the J call TRBJ1-1, with 7 bases lining up with TRBD1. This CDR3 is built from 13 residues. CDR1 is MNHEY and CDR2 is SMNVEV in the germline V gene (reference sequence). The trim removed 5 bases at V and 6 bases at J, leaving 6 bases unmatched. CDR3 in DNA: TGTGCCAGCAGTGACAGGGTAGTTGCTGAAGCTTTCTTT. The encoded protein is CASSDRVVAEAFF.

The chain links TRBV12-3 or TRBV12-4 to TRBJ1-5, with 8 bases matching TRBD1. The CDR3 spans 15 residues. V dropped 5 bases and J dropped 0; count of bases not matched to a gene: 3. CDR3 protein: CASSHGQGSNQPQHF. Here the CDR3 DNA reads TGTGCCAGCAGTCATGGACAGGGTAGCAATCAGCCCCAGCATTTT.

J is TRBJ2-1 and V is TRBV6-5; 7 positions match TRBD1. The CDR3 extends over 16 amino acids. With V trimmed by 6 bases and J by 0 bases, 8 bases remained unmatched. Looked up from germline, CDR1 is MNHEY and CDR2 is SVGAGI. CDR3 sequence (DNA): TGTGCCAGCAGAATAGACAGGGCCATCTCCTACAATGAGCAGTTCTTC. Residues: CASRIDRAISYNEQFF.

This clonotype was observed a few times. V gene TRBV10-3 combines with J gene TRBJ1-5; D is undetermined. Trimming removed 4 bases at V and 4 bases at J, with 11 bases between. The germline V gene has CDR1 ENHRY and CDR2 SYGVKD. The CDR3 is made up of 14 amino acids. In DNA, the CDR3 is TGTGCCATCAGTGGGAACTGGGAGAATCAGCCCCAGCATTTT. It is translated as CAISGNWENQPQHF.

In DNA form, the CDR3 reads TGTGCCAGCAGGCTCGGATTTGGCGGCAATCAGCCCCAGCATTTT. Protein sequence: CASRLGFGGNQPQHF. The genes are TRBV19 and TRBJ1-5; D not certain. This CDR3 is 15 amino acids long. V shed 9 bases and J shed 2 bases, with 17 bases lying between them. Germline V gene sequence: CDR1 LNHDA, CDR2 SQIVND (reference sequence).

This chain links TRBV7-2 with TRBJ2-5, with TRBD2 matching over 9 bases. The CDR3 has 16 amino acids. Germline values: CDR1 SGHTA, CDR2 FQGNSA. V lost 2 bases to trimming and J lost 4 bases; unmatched junction nucleotides: 8. CDR3 sequence: CASSLSVRGGLETQYF. The CDR3 nucleotides are TGTGCCAGCAGCTTATCGGTGCGGGGGGGCTTAGAGACCCAGTACTTC.

Turning to this clonotype: Germline and junction disagree at one end, which may indicate a read error. The chain links TRBV4-3 to TRBJ1-4; D might be TRBD1 (5 bases). Germline-derived CDR1 and CDR2 are LGHNA and YSLEER. The CDR3 loop spans 17 amino acids. The CDR3 sequence: CAGSRLRLDIHNEKLFF. The CDR3 DNA is TGCGCCGGCAGCCGCCTGCGCCTGGACATCCATAATGAAAAACTGTTTTTT.

The chain recombines TRBV4-3 with TRBJ2-7, with D perhaps TRBD1 (6 bases). The CDR3 extends over 15 amino acids. V lost 1 base to trimming and J lost 0 bases, with 10 bases between them. Germline V gives CDR1 LGHNA, CDR2 YSLEER. CDR3 sequence (DNA): TGCGCCAGCAGCCAAGGGACAGAGGCCTCCTACGAGCAGTACTTC. This codes for CASSQGTEASYEQYF.

The chain couples TRBV4-2 to TRBJ2-7; 8 positions agree with TRBD2. Per the germline V gene, CDR1 is LGHNA and CDR2 is YNFKEQ. With 3 bases clipped from V and 2 bases from J, the junction kept 15 bases outside the gene matches. This CDR3 contains 18 residues. The CDR3 coding sequence is TGTGCCAGCAGCCAGGGACCCAGACGCGGGGGGATTACCTACGAGCAGTACTTC. Translating gives CASSQGPRRGGITYEQYF.

CDR3 loop: CASSPPGHTGYTF. In DNA form, the CDR3 reads TGTGCCAGCAGCCCGCCGGGACATACTGGCTACACCTTC. The chain carries TRBV5-6 and TRBJ1-2; D possibly corresponds to TRBD1 (6 bases). The CDR3 spans 13 residues. With 4 bases removed from V and 7 bases from J, the gap between germline ends came to 14 bases. CDR1 and CDR2 (germline): SGHDT, YYEEEE.